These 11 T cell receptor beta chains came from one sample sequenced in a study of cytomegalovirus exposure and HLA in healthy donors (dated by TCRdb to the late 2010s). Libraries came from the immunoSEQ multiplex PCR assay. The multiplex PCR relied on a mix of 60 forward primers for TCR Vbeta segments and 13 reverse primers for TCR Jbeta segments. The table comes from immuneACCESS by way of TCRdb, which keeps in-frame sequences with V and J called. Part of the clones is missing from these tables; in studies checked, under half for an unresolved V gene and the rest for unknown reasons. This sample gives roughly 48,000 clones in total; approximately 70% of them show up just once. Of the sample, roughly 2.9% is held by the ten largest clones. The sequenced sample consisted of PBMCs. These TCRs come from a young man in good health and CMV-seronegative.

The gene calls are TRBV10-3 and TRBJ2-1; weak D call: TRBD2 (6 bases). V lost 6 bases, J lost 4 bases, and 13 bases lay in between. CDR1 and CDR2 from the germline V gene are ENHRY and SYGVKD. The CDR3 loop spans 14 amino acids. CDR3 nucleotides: TGTGCCATCAGCGGCTTGGCGGGGTACAATGAGCAGTTCTTC. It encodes CAISGLAGYNEQFF.

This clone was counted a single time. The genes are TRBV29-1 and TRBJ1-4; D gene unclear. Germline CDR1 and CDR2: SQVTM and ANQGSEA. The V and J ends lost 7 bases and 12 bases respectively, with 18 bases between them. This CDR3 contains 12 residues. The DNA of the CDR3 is TGCAGCGCCTACGCGGGATCGGCGGAACTGTTTTTT. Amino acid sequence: CSAYAGSAELFF.

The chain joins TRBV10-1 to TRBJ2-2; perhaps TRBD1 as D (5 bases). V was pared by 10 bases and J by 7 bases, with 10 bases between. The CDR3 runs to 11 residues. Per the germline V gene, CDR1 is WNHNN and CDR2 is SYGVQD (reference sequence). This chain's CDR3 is CAILGLGELFF. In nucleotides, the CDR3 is TGCGCCATACTGGGGCTCGGGGAGCTGTTTTTT.

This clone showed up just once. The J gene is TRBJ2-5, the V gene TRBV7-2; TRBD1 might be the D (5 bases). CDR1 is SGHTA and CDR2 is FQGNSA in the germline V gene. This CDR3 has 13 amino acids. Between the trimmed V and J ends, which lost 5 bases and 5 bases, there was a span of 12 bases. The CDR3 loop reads CASSPTVVETQYF. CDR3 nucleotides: TGTGCCAGCAGCCCGACAGTGGTGGAGACCCAGTACTTC.

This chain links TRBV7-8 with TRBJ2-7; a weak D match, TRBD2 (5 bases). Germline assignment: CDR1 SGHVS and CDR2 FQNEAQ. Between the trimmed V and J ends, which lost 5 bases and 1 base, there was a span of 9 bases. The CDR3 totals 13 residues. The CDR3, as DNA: TGTGCCAGCAGCCCTCGGGAATCCTACGAGCAGTACTTC. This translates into CASSPRESYEQYF.

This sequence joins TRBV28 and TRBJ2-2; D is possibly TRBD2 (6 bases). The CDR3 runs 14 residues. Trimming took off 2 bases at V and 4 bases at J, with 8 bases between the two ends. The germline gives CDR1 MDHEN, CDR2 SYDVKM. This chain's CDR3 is CASSLTGGTGELFF. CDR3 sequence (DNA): TGTGCCAGCAGTTTAACCGGGGGCACCGGGGAGCTGTTTTTT.

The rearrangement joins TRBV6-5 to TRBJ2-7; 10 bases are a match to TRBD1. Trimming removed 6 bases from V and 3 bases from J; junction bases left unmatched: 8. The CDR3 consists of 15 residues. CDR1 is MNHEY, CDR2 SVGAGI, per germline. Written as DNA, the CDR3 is TGTGCCAGCAGACCCCGGGACAGGGGAGGCTACGAGCAGTACTTC. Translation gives CASRPRDRGGYEQYF.

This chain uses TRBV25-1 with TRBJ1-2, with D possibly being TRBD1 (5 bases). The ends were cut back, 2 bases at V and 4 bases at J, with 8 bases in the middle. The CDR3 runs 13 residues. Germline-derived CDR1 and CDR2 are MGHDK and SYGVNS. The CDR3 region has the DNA TGTGCCAGCAGTGAACCAGGGTCCTATGGCTACACCTTC. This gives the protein CASSEPGSYGYTF.

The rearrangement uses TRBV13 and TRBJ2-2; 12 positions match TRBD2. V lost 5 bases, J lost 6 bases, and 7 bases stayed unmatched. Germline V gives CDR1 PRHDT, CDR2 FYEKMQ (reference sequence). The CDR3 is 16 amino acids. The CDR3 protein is CASSHRLAGEAGELFF. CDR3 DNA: TGTGCCAGCAGCCATCGACTAGCGGGAGAAGCCGGGGAGCTGTTTTTT. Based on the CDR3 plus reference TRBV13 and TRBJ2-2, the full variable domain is AAGVIQSPRHLIKEKRETATLKCYPIPRHDTVYWYQQGPGQDPQFLISFYEKMQSDKGSIPDRFSAQQFSDYHSELNMSSLELGDSALYFCASSHRLAGEAGELFFGEGSRLTVL.

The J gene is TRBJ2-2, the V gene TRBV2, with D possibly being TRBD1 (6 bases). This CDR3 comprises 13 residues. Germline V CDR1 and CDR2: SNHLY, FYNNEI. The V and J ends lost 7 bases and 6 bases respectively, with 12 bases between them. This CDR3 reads CASIKQGAGELFF. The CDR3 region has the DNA TGTGCCAGCATCAAACAGGGAGCCGGGGAGCTGTTTTTT.

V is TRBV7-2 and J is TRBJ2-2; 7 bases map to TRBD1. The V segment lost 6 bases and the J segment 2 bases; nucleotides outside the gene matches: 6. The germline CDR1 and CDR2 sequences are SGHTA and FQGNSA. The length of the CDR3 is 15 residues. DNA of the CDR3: TGTGCCAGCAGTCAGACAGGGCTAAACACCGGGGAGCTGTTTTTT. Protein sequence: CASSQTGLNTGELFF.